The 22 T cell receptor beta chains reported below all come from one sample, sequenced in a study of CD8 T cells in ankylosing spondylitis. Findings and caveats of the study: For ankylosing spondylitis blood, a TCR beta motif of eight or nine highly homologous variants appeared characteristic.

A single record per CDR3 protein comes from TCRdb applying MiXCR to the 5' RACE reads. The sample has 300,000 to 400,000 distinct CDR3 sequences; about 20% are singletons. These receptors are not linked to any known antigen. Sequencing was carried out using blood, either unsorted or a sorted T cell fraction (not recorded which). The receptors here all came from a male donor with ankylosing spondylitis.

This clonotype came up a few times. V is TRBV6-5 and J is TRBJ2-3; 10 bases are a match to TRBD1. The CDR3 is 15 amino acids. With 2 bases clipped from V and 5 bases from J, the junction kept 4 bases outside the gene matches. The germline V gene encodes CDR1 MNHEY and CDR2 SVGAGI. CDR3 in amino acids: CASSYAGQGGDTQYF. The CDR3 region has the DNA TGTGCCAGCAGTTACGCCGGACAGGGGGGAGATACGCAGTATTTT.

The chain joins TRBV11-3 to TRBJ2-2; TRBD2 matches at 9 bases. Germline V gene sequence: CDR1 SGHNT, CDR2 YENEEA. Trimming took 5 bases from V and 1 from J; bases not matched to a gene: 5. The CDR3 is 16 amino acids. This chain's CDR3 is CASSAGREGNTGELFF. The DNA of the CDR3 is TGTGCCAGCAGCGCCGGGCGGGAGGGGAACACCGGGGAGCTGTTTTTT.

V usage is TRBV2 and J usage is TRBJ2-1; 8 bases are a match to TRBD2. Germline assignment: CDR1 SNHLY and CDR2 FYNNEI. V gave up 1 base and J gave up 1 base; unmatched junction bases: 3. The CDR3 has 16 residues. The chain's CDR3 is CASSEDSGKSYNEQFF. The DNA of the CDR3 is TGTGCCAGCAGTGAAGATAGCGGGAAGTCCTACAATGAGCAGTTCTTC.

This clonotype was counted only a few times. CDR3 residues: CASSQDVSGGMNTEAFF. CDR3 sequence (DNA): TGCGCCAGCAGCCAAGACGTGTCAGGAGGGATGAACACTGAAGCTTTCTTT. V usage is TRBV4-3 and J usage is TRBJ1-1; D uncertain. With 0 bases removed from V and 0 bases from J, the gap between germline ends came to 14 bases. There are 17 residues in the CDR3. Germline assignment: CDR1 LGHNA and CDR2 YSLEER.

The chain uses TRBV29-1 and TRBJ2-2; TRBD2 matches 7 bases. CDR3 length: 14 amino acids. The V segment lost 7 bases and the J segment 5 bases; nucleotides outside the gene matches: 10. The germline V gene has CDR1 SQVTM and CDR2 ANQGSEA. The DNA for the CDR3 is TGCAGCGCTGGTGGCGGGAGCTGGACCGGGGAGCTGTTTTTT. Encoded protein: CSAGGGSWTGELFF.

This clonotype has a handful of counts. V usage is TRBV5-1 and J usage is TRBJ2-3, with D possibly called TRBD1 or TRBD2 (5 bases each). Germline V gene lookup returns CDR1 SGHRS and CDR2 YFSETQ. The CDR3 has 13 amino acids. Trimming cost V 4 bases and J 6 bases, with 12 bases left between them. In DNA, the CDR3 is TGCGCCAGCAGCATAAACTGGGGGGATACGCAGTATTTT. Translation gives CASSINWGDTQYF.

The chain employs TRBV25-1 and TRBJ1-3; maybe TRBD1 (5 bases). The CDR3 is 16 amino acids. The V end lost 1 base, the J end lost 1 base, and 11 bases lay between the germline ends. Germline loops: CDR1 MGHDK, CDR2 SYGVNS. The CDR3 region has the DNA TGTGCCAGCAGTGAATCAGAACGGGGGTCTGGAAACACCATATATTTT. This encodes CASSESERGSGNTIYF.

This chain uses TRBV14 with TRBJ2-1; 10 nucleotides match TRBD2. The CDR3 is 15 residues long. Germline assignment: CDR1 SGHDN and CDR2 FVKESK. The ends lost 4 bases at V and 7 bases at J; junction bases unmatched: 7. DNA of the CDR3: TGTGCCAGCAGCCCCCAGCGGGAGGGCGGGAATGAGCAGTTCTTC. This encodes CASSPQREGGNEQFF.

This clonotype showed up just a few times. The CDR3 bases are TGTGCCACCAGCAGAGATCGTTTCCCTACGCAGTATTTT. It translates to CATSRDRFPTQYF. The chain uses TRBV15 and TRBJ2-3; D ambiguous. The CDR3 has 13 residues. V lost 0 bases and J lost 8, with 9 bases in between. Germline V gene lookup returns CDR1 LNHNV and CDR2 YYDKDF (reference sequence).

This clonotype was found a few times. The V and J genes are TRBV11-3 and TRBJ2-1; the D gene is possibly TRBD1 (5 bases). CDR3 length: 16 residues. Germline assignment: CDR1 SGHNT and CDR2 YENEEA. V was clipped by 5 bases and J by 3 bases, with 17 bases between them. The CDR3 sequence: CASSVPGAPVYNEQFF. DNA for the CDR3: TGTGCCAGCAGCGTCCCTGGGGCCCCGGTCTACAATGAGCAGTTCTTC. The variable domain in full, completed from reference TRBV11-3 and TRBJ2-1, reads EAGVVQSPRYKIIEKKQPVAFWCNPISGHNTLYWYLQNLGQGPELLIRYENEEAVDDSQLPKDRFSAERLKGVDSTLKIQPAELGDSAVYLCASSVPGAPVYNEQFFGPGTRLTVL.

This chain links TRBV12-3 or TRBV12-4 with TRBJ2-5, with D perhaps matching TRBD1 or TRBD2 (5 bases each). Between the trimmed V and J ends, which lost 7 bases and 1 base, there was a span of 13 bases. This CDR3 spans 14 amino acids. This CDR3 is CASNRRGTQETQYF. The DNA of the CDR3 is TGTGCCAGCAATCGAAGAGGGACCCAAGAGACCCAGTACTTC.

This clonotype was counted only a few times. The V gene is TRBV29-1, the J gene TRBJ1-2; maybe TRBD1 (5 bases). CDR1 and CDR2 from the germline V gene are SQVTM and ANQGSEA. CDR3 size: 14 residues. Deletions cut 4 bases from V and 3 bases from J, with 15 bases between. CDR3 region: CSVAPGAGDYGYTF. The CDR3, as DNA: TGCAGCGTTGCACCTGGGGCGGGGGACTATGGCTACACCTTC. Full variable domain (missing parts from reference TRBV29-1 and TRBJ1-2): SAVISQKPSRDICQRGTSLTIQCQVDSQVTMMFWYRQQPGQSLTLIATANQGSEATYESGFVIDKFPISRPNLTFSTLTVSNMSPEDSSIYLCSVAPGAGDYGYTFGSGTRLTVV.

The chain has TRBV20-1 and TRBJ2-1, with D tentatively TRBD1 or TRBD2 (5 bases each). This CDR3 is built from 14 residues. The V end was cut by 1 base, the J end by 7 bases, with 14 bases between. Germline values: CDR1 DFQATT, CDR2 SNEGSKA (reference sequence). This CDR3 reads CSARASRGENEQFF. As DNA, the CDR3 is TGCAGTGCTAGAGCATCCCGAGGGGAGAATGAGCAGTTCTTC.

The chain carries TRBV7-3 and TRBJ2-1; D may be TRBD1 (5 bases). Deletions cut 5 bases from V and 7 bases from J, with 18 bases between. The CDR3 runs to 15 residues. Germline CDR1 is SGHTA and CDR2 is FQGTGA. The CDR3 bases are TGTGCCAGCAGCCCTCAGGGTAGGGGTTGGAATGAGCAGTTCTTC. This sequence encodes CASSPQGRGWNEQFF.

This clonotype was counted between two and nine times. The chain is built from TRBV12-3 or TRBV12-4 and TRBJ2-6; D gene ambiguous. Trimming took 2 bases from V and 2 from J, leaving 7 bases between them. The CDR3 has 15 residues. The CDR3 DNA is TGTGCCAGCAGTTTATGGAGAGCTGGGGCCAACGTCCTGACTTTC. Its translation: CASSLWRAGANVLTF.

The chain has TRBV9 and TRBJ1-1; TRBD1 might be the D (6 bases). V dropped 0 bases and J dropped 4 bases, with 13 bases sitting between them. There are 15 residues in the CDR3. CDR1 is SGDLS, CDR2 YYNGEE, per germline. CDR3 in DNA: TGTGCCAGCAGCGTAGCGTCAGGGGCAATCACTGAAGCTTTCTTT. It specifies CASSVASGAITEAFF.

There are many counts of this clonotype. This chain's CDR3 is CASSLMVNTEAFF. In DNA form, the CDR3 reads TGTGCCAGCAGTTTAATGGTGAACACTGAAGCTTTCTTT. V usage is TRBV12-3 or TRBV12-4 and J usage is TRBJ1-1, with D uncertain. The V gene lost 2 bases and the J gene lost 0 bases, with 4 bases spanning the gap. The CDR3 runs 13 residues.

The chain combines TRBV20-1 with TRBJ1-1; D is unclear. Germline assignment: CDR1 DFQATT and CDR2 SNEGSKA (reference sequence). The CDR3 length is 11 residues. V was pared by 4 bases and J by 1 base, with 4 bases between. For the CDR3, the DNA is TGCAGTGCTACGTCGAACACTGAAGCTTTCTTT. Its protein product is CSATSNTEAFF.

This clonotype was found many times. The genes are TRBV7-2 and TRBJ2-7; D tentatively reads TRBD1 or TRBD2 (5 bases each). CDR1 is SGHTA, CDR2 FQGNSA, per germline. Trimming cost V 1 base and J 2 bases, with 6 bases left between them. The CDR3 has 13 amino acids. As DNA, the CDR3 is TGTGCCAGCAGCTTAGTGGGGGCCTACGAGCAGTACTTC. Translation: CASSLVGAYEQYF.

This clonotype was counted a few times. The chain employs TRBV20-1 and TRBJ2-3; 11 bases agree with TRBD2. The CDR3 totals 15 residues. Trimming at V came to 5 bases and at J to 6 bases, leaving 10 bases not matched to a gene. Per the germline V gene, CDR1 is DFQATT and CDR2 is SNEGSKA (reference sequence). The CDR3 region has the DNA TGCAGTGCTTTAACGACTAGCGGGGCGGCGGATACGCAGTATTTT. This encodes CSALTTSGAADTQYF.

The V call is TRBV6-6, the J call TRBJ2-7; no clear D. Trimming removed 6 bases from V and 6 bases from J, with 9 bases in between. Germline V lookup: CDR1 MNHNY, CDR2 SVGAGI (reference sequence). The CDR3 length is 11 residues. CDR3 loop: CASSPDVEQYF. CDR3 sequence (DNA): TGTGCCAGCAGCCCCGACGTCGAGCAGTACTTC.

The chain has TRBV29-1 and TRBJ1-2; D unresolved. V shed 5 bases and J shed 8 bases, with 12 bases lying between them. The CDR3 is 11 residues long. Germline-derived CDR1 and CDR2 are SQVTM and ANQGSEA. The CDR3 DNA sequence: TGCAGCGTTAGAGGGCCCCTGGGCTACACCTTC. Encoded protein: CSVRGPLGYTF.